The 8 T cell receptor beta chains below were found in one sample sequenced in a study of human T cells and chemical hapten exposure. In TCRdb, the RACE reads were re-called with MiXCR into one record per CDR3 protein. The sample has about 49,000 distinct CDR3 sequences; 8% to 9.5% are singletons. As for time point: patch test 1, 2 weeks after DPC sensitization. Treatment indicated: therapeutic diphenylcyclopropenone sensitization with weekly scalp DPC. Sequencing used whole blood, obtained in connection with sensitization to the hapten diphenylcyclopropenone (DPC). All receptors derive from a woman aged 50 to 60 with alopecia areata. Some clones in this sample may be carry-over from other donors' samples.

There are many counts of this clonotype. This chain connects TRBV20-1 to TRBJ2-7; 9 bases are shared with TRBD1. The CDR3 is 13 residues long. V shed 4 bases, J shed 7 bases, and the junction held 8 bases outside the gene matches. From germline, CDR1 is DFQATT and CDR2 SNEGSKA (reference sequence). CDR3 sequence (DNA): TGCAGTGCTAACCCCTGGACAGGGGATGAGCAGTACTTC. Protein: CSANPWTGDEQYF.

The table lists this clonotype with many counts. V is TRBV20-1 and J is TRBJ2-1, with TRBD1 matching 8 bases. The germline V gene encodes CDR1 DFQATT and CDR2 SNEGSKA (reference sequence). V lost 0 bases, J lost 8 bases, and 6 bases stayed unmatched. CDR3 length: 14 amino acids. The CDR3 protein is CSARDAGGLHEQFF. In nucleotides, the CDR3 is TGCAGTGCTAGAGACGCAGGGGGCTTACATGAGCAGTTCTTC.

This clonotype came up a few times. The chain carries TRBV6-5 and TRBJ1-3; D remains ambiguous. Germline CDR1 MNHEY, CDR2 SVGAGI. Trimming cost V 5 bases and J 1 base, with 21 bases left between them. The CDR3 loop spans 18 amino acids. CDR3 region: CASSPLGPGRPSGNTIYF. The DNA for the CDR3 is TGTGCCAGCAGTCCCCTGGGTCCTGGCCGCCCGTCTGGAAACACCATATATTTT.

In its sample, this clonotype was seen many times. This chain uses TRBV20-1 with TRBJ1-2; 7 nucleotides match TRBD1. The CDR3 covers 13 residues. The germline V gene has CDR1 DFQATT and CDR2 SNEGSKA (reference sequence). With 4 bases clipped from V and 4 bases from J, the junction kept 6 bases outside the gene matches. This CDR3 is CSATQTGTYGYTF. The CDR3 region has the DNA TGCAGTGCTACGCAGACAGGGACCTATGGCTACACCTTC.

This clonotype came up many times. This sequence joins TRBV11-2 and TRBJ2-1, with 9 positions matching TRBD1. The CDR3 is 14 residues long. The germline CDR1 and CDR2 sequences are SGHAT and FQNNGV. Losses at the gene ends were 1 base for V and 9 bases for J; bases not matched to a gene: 4. The DNA of the CDR3 is TGTGCCAGCAGCTTAGGAGGACAGGGGATTGAGCAGTTCTTC. It translates to CASSLGGQGIEQFF.

This clonotype was observed many times. The V call is TRBV20-1, the J call TRBJ1-1; no reliable D call. Germline lookup yields CDR1 DFQATT and CDR2 SNEGSKA (reference sequence). The CDR3 is 12 amino acids. V lost 3 bases to trimming and J lost 5 bases, with 10 bases between them. Here the CDR3 DNA reads TGCAGTGCTAGTCATCAGGCGACTGAAGCTTTCTTT. Its translation is CSASHQATEAFF.

This clonotype has at least ten counts. The chain links TRBV20-1 to TRBJ2-6; the D gene could be TRBD1 or TRBD2 (5 bases each). The CDR3 totals 14 residues. The V end lost 5 bases, the J end lost 4 bases, and 12 bases lay between the germline ends. The germline V gene encodes CDR1 DFQATT and CDR2 SNEGSKA (reference sequence). In DNA form, the CDR3 reads TGCAGTGCTTTTTCCGGGACCGGGGCCAACGTCCTGACTTTC. The encoded protein is CSAFSGTGANVLTF.

This clonotype was seen a few times. The genes are TRBV12-3 or TRBV12-4 and TRBJ1-1, with 8 bases lining up with TRBD1. V was pared by 5 bases and J by 4 bases, with 6 bases of the junction left unmatched. The CDR3 extends over 14 amino acids. The CDR3 loop reads CASSPRQGPTEAFF. The CDR3 DNA is TGTGCCAGCAGTCCAAGACAGGGGCCCACTGAAGCTTTCTTT.